This TCR beta chain was sequenced in a study of cytomegalovirus exposure and HLA in healthy donors (dated by TCRdb to the late 2010s). The study in broad terms: An earlier analysis of some 550 of the donors reported about 290 Gb of sequence data and 100 million to 140 million unique TCR beta sequences from about 179 million T cells. Every repertoire in the discovery cohort had been generated on one and the same sequencing platform. Using immunosequencing, the study profiled T cell repertoires from approximately 700 subjects and related those repertoires to cytomegalovirus serostatus. On average, over 200,000 unique TCR beta nucleotide sequences were sequenced per donor among about 400 genotyped donors of the cohort, with approximately 18% of those sequences being non-productive. Of the roughly 400 genotyped donors, around 81% fell in the genetic ancestry cluster associated with self-reported Caucasian donors. The study aimed to test whether cataloging public T cell receptors could reveal signatures of past pathogen exposure. Typing coverage varied by locus: roughly 620-640 donors for A, B, C, DRB1 and DQB1; more than 500 for DQA1; about 570 for DPA1; under 490 for DPB1. Both class I and class II loci were covered by HLA typing, at four-digit resolution. Because of strong linkage in the cohort, a few DR-DQ haplotypes were treated as single units for association and clustering. A later genetic analysis used genome-wide SNP genotypes for about 65% of the 666 donors, treating that subset as a discovery cohort. An early release covering roughly 640 HLA-typed donors comprised about 320 gigabases of sequencing data and tens of millions of unique TCR sequences. An earlier analysis of about 620 of the donors applied high-throughput TCR beta sequencing to assess whether each TCR beta V gene segment acted as functional or pseudogenic. Donor age, sex, ethnicity and CMV serostatus were compiled together with the repertoire data. The later analysis used no new phenotypic data to find candidate immune exposures, relying instead on TCR beta sequences and their occurrence across donors. High-throughput TCR immunosequencing, statistical association of individual TCRs with disease status, and machine learning were combined to predict cytomegalovirus infection status. A later analysis re-examined previously published TCR beta repertoires from just over 650 donors and added high-resolution HLA genotyping to investigate patterns of TCR occurrence. Along with the approximately 650-subject first cohort, a separate validation cohort of roughly 110 different subjects was used. Study-wide findings and limitations: An association between a missense DCLRE1C variant and V-gene and J-gene trimming of TCR beta chains was found in a later genetic analysis and replicated in an independent cohort. In vitro tests confirmed that three of the cytomegalovirus-associated TCR beta chains recognize cytomegalovirus antigens. Cytomegalovirus status was reported to be diagnosed by the classifier with high specificity and sensitivity in both the original and validation cohorts. The sequencing pipeline was judged likely to have produced a cluster of highly shared sequence variants as a technical artifact. For the cohort, immune exposure information was limited to CMV serostatus. Because counts were too low, about 18 rarely observed V segments, including chromosome 9 orphons, were left out of the earlier analysis of 587 of the donors. Compared with the 666-donor mean, donors in an Asian-associated ancestry cluster had fewer N-insertions in productive TCRs, according to a later genetic analysis. According to the authors, the approach could potentially be generalized to other disease states and immunological phenotypes. Across donors, most TCR sequences were observed very rarely, whereas some public TCRs were present in many individuals. Specific HLA alleles were associated with 16,951 TCR beta sequences at a false discovery rate of 0.05 in a later analysis. In an earlier analysis of more than 450 of the donors, most TCR beta V segments were observed in productive rearrangements about 87% or about 30% of the time, broadly matching IMGT annotations. Several of the top co-occurrence clusters appeared to be linked to parvovirus B19, influenza, CMV and Epstein-Barr virus, according to a later analysis. Compared with equally common non-associated chains, HLA-associated TCR beta chains in a later analysis were more clonally expanded and had lower generation probabilities. A further reported finding was that TCR beta sequences accurately predicted the HLA-A and HLA-B alleles for most subjects in the first cohort. In a later analysis, most CMV-associated TCR beta chains were found to appear HLA-restricted, with HLA associations seemingly driven largely by CMV exposure. Presence/absence analyses assumed roughly uniform sequencing depth across donors, an assumption that may not hold. In the study, about 150 TCR beta chains were listed as associated with cytomegalovirus. In this cohort, only TCR beta chains were sequenced, and detectable features were limited by the absence of alpha or paired-chain data. Linkage disequilibrium might explain the correlated functional status among segregating V segments, but an unknown experimental factor could not be excluded. When HLA alleles, especially DR and DQ, strongly co-occurred, attributing TCR associations to individual alleles was difficult. In a later analysis, the rate of TCR association differed among HLA loci, with DRB1 alleles having the most associated TCRs and HLA-C alleles having the fewest. Because HLA typing was missing for some donors at each locus, association tests included only the typed subset.

The cohort consisted of some 670 healthy bone marrow donors. At the time of sampling, all cohort members were nominally healthy, though unrecorded immune exposures were likely present. The donor was CMV seropositive and belonged to the group of 250 to 300 seropositive cohort members. Each donor provided a peripheral blood sample, and peripheral blood mononuclear cells were used for TCR beta sequencing. Genomic DNA was extracted from the blood cell samples with the Qiagen DNeasy Blood Extraction Kit. The library was built by means of the immunoSEQ multiplex PCR assay. For the multiplex PCR, a mixture combining 60 forward primers for TCR Vbeta segments and 13 reverse primers for TCR Jbeta segments was used. Amplification of the CDR3 region of rearranged TCR beta genes was performed with a multiplex PCR assay on genomic DNA. The Illumina HiSeq System was used to sequence the amplified TCR beta libraries as 87-base-pair reads. The authors' analysis ran thus. In a later analysis, tens of millions of unique TCR beta chains were counted across the 500 to 850 repertoires, and about 9.9 million of these chains were shared by at least two donors. Raw reads were error-corrected and collapsed into unique sequences with a nearest-neighbor algorithm that merged closely related sequences to remove PCR and sequencing errors. To assign V, D and J gene segments, CDR3 sequences were aligned to IMGT reference sequences. For a sequence to be retained, a match of at least six nucleotides to both a V gene segment and a J gene segment was required. Rearrangements were called productive when the CDR3 lacked stop codons and stayed in frame with V and J; all others were non-productive. CDR3 was defined according to IMGT convention as the region running from the second conserved V-encoded cysteine to the conserved J-encoded phenylalanine. The earlier analysis of 450 to 750 of the donors excluded any sequence lacking an unambiguous match to a single V gene segment. In an earlier analysis of 587 of the donors, a V segment was called functional when productive rearrangements were above 56.7%, and segregating when the standard deviation between donors exceeded 5%. A statistical classification framework was built to diagnose cytomegalovirus status from the catalog of TCR beta chain sequences. V and J gene assignment, in a later analysis, came from comparing TCR nucleotide sequences with IMGT/GENE-DB human TR gene sequences. A later analysis assigned CDR3 sequences and most-parsimonious VDJ recombination scenarios with the TCRdist pipeline. In a later analysis, each TCR beta chain was defined by its CDR3 amino acid sequence together with its V-gene family, and reads without a unique V-gene family were excluded. As a way to deal with suspected cross-contamination and a sequencing artifact, a later analysis dropped 450 to 700 nucleotide sequences that were highly shared and had low generation probability. In a later analysis, a clonal expansion index was calculated for each public chain from normalized within-repertoire ranks of inferred template counts. In a later analysis, generation probabilities were computed using a VDJ recombination model fitted to out-of-frame rearrangements, and the results were checked against IGoR. A later analysis scored TCR-TCR, TCR-HLA and TCR-CMV co-occurrence with hypergeometric tests, applying a repertoire-size bias correction to TCR pairs. To estimate false discovery rates, a later analysis permuted the HLA or CMV assignments 20 times. In a later analysis, co-occurring TCRs were grouped using DBSCAN, and TCRdist sequence similarity was added for clustering within HLA-allele-positive subsets. For co-occurrence clustering, repertoires with fewer than 30,000 or more than 120,000 public chains were excluded, along with a handful of repertoires with anomalous nucleotide sharing. TCRdb provides this immuneACCESS table in a form limited to in-frame rearrangements. Some clones are lacking; in checked studies, under half of them reflect an unresolved V gene, and why the rest are absent is not known. D and trimming come from the DNA, and the V and J calls and clone size come from that table. A total of roughly 100,000 clones appear in this sample, around 81% of them only once. The ten largest clones capture under 4.5% of the sample.

As for this clone: This receptor's antigen is unknown. No per-base quality is available; no much larger clone lies one base away.

The origin of this receptor is a female donor in good health and CMV-seropositive. Sequencing used PBMCs.

The CDR3 protein sequence reads: CASSQPGMGSNQPQHF. The DNA sequence reads TGCGCCAGCAGTCAACCAGGGATGGGTAGCAATCAGCCCCAGCATTTT. This chain is built from TRBV23-1 and TRBJ1-5, with TRBD1 perhaps the D gene, on 5 matching bases. TRBV23-1 is annotated as an ORF whose role is uncertain. Inclusive of the bounding cysteine and phenylalanine, the CDR3 is 16 residues long. Only CDR3 DNA is held: 48 bases, read in frame from base 1. Trimming takes 2 bases from V and 0 bases from J, and the germline ends sit 11 bases apart.